The subject of this entry is one T cell receptor beta chain. This sample is part of a study of blood T cell repertoires in COVID-19. The wider study: T cells, B-cell-depleted T cells, or PBMCs provided the cDNA or gDNA that served as material.

V was cut by 1 base and J by 5 bases, with 12 bases left in between. CDR3 length equals 15 residues. From germline, CDR1 is LGHDT and CDR2 YNNKEL (reference sequence). Profiling relied on immunoSEQ multiplex PCR, and the TCRdb table lists in-frame clones only, not all of them. In the table there are 360,000 or so clones, about 90% of which are singletons. Study members were between roughly 18 and 100 years old and lived in some 26 US regions. The material sequenced was PBMCs or T cells enriched from blood (not recorded which). The receptor was derived from a woman in her twenties or thirties who had recovered from COVID-19. The gene calls are TRBV3-1 (or the pseudogene TRBV3-2) and TRBJ1-5, with D maybe TRBD1 (6 bases). The CDR3 loop is CASSQASGGHQPQHF. CDR3 in DNA: TGTGCCAGCAGCCAAGCGTCGGGGGGGCATCAGCCCCAGCATTTT.